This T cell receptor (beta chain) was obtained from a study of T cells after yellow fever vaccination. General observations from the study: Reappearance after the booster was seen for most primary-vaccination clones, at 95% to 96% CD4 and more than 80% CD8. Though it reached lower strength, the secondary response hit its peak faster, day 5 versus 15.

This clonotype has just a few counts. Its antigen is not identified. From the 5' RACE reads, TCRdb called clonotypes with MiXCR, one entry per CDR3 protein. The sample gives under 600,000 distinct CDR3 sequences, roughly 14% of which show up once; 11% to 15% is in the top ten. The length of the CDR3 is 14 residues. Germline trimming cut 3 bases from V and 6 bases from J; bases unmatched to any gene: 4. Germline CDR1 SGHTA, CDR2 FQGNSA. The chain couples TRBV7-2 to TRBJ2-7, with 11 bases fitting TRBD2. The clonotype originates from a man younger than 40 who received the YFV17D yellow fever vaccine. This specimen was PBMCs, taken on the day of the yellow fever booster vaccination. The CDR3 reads CASSFRLAGSEQYF. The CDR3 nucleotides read TGTGCCAGCAGCTTTCGACTAGCGGGAAGCGAGCAGTACTTC.